Each of the 28 T cell receptor beta chains below was sequenced from the same sample in a study of T cell responses to AZD1222 COVID-19 vaccine. The data were produced by immunoSEQ multiplex PCR, yet TCRdb's version contains in-frame clones alone and is incomplete. This table has approximately 110,000 clones, more than 75% appearing once. Sequenced here: peripheral blood, sampled on day 0 of AZD1222 vaccination. The source of these receptors is an adult in good health.

The V gene is TRBV5-1, the J gene TRBJ1-1; maybe TRBD1 (6 bases). Germline values: CDR1 SGHRS, CDR2 YFSETQ. With 0 bases removed from V and 4 bases from J, the gap between germline ends came to 10 bases. The CDR3 is 14 residues long. This chain's CDR3 is CASSLAKGGTEAFF. As DNA, the CDR3 is TGCGCCAGCAGCTTGGCGAAAGGGGGCACTGAAGCTTTCTTT.

This clone was seen a single time. The rearrangement links TRBV15 to TRBJ2-7; D gene unclear. CDR1 and CDR2 from the germline V gene are LNHNV and YYDKDF (reference sequence). Trimming took 5 bases from V and 1 from J, leaving 9 bases between them. This CDR3 has 13 residues. CDR3 residues: CATSVGRSYEQYF. The CDR3 coding sequence is TGTGCCACCAGCGTCGGACGGTCCTACGAGCAGTACTTC. The variable domain in full, with the rest retrieved from reference TRBV15 and TRBJ2-7, is DAMVIQNPRYQVTQFGKPVTLSCSQTLNHNVMYWYQQKSSQAPKLLFHYYDKDFNNEADTPDNFQSRRPNTSFCFLDIRSPGLGDTAMYLCATSVGRSYEQYFGPGTRLTVT.

The V and J genes are TRBV29-1 and TRBJ1-1; the match to TRBD1 covers 9 bases. The CDR3 has 17 amino acids. V trimming: 6 bases; J trimming: 3 bases; junction bases outside the gene matches: 17. CDR1 and CDR2 (germline): SQVTM, ANQGSEA. In nucleotides, the CDR3 is TGCAGCGTGGGGGGCCAACAGGGGGCGAGTATGGACACTGAAGCTTTCTTT. It specifies CSVGGQQGASMDTEAFF.

The V and J genes are TRBV27 and TRBJ2-7; 8 bases line up with TRBD2. Germline assignment: CDR1 MNHEY and CDR2 SMNVEV (reference sequence). The V segment lost 7 bases and the J segment 5 bases; nucleotides outside the gene matches: 16. This CDR3 comprises 16 residues. The CDR3 here is CASTYAGSGSSHEQYF. The CDR3, as DNA: TGTGCCAGCACCTACGCAGGGAGCGGGAGTTCCCACGAGCAGTACTTC.

The chain recombines TRBV3-1 (or the pseudogene TRBV3-2) with TRBJ1-2, with D perhaps matching TRBD1 (6 bases). The CDR3 consists of 15 residues. Germline CDR1 LGHDT, CDR2 YNNKEL (reference sequence). Trimming removed 4 bases from V and 8 bases from J, with 20 bases in between. The CDR3 sequence is CASSPRDTQQRGYTF. For the CDR3, the DNA is TGTGCCAGCAGCCCCCGGGACACGCAACAAAGGGGCTACACCTTC.

This chain links TRBV11-3 with TRBJ2-7; perhaps TRBD2 as D (7 bases). With 5 bases removed from V and 4 bases from J, the gap between germline ends came to 15 bases. The germline CDR1 and CDR2 sequences are SGHNT and YENEEA. The CDR3 totals 14 residues. In DNA form, the CDR3 reads TGTGCCAGCAGCGGGAGGGTAGGGGGTTACGAGCAGTACTTC. Its translation: CASSGRVGGYEQYF.

The V call is TRBV6-5, the J call TRBJ1-4; unclear D gene. Germline CDR1 is MNHEY and CDR2 is SVGAGI. The length of the CDR3 is 14 residues. V shed 6 bases and J shed 2 bases, with 10 bases lying between them. The CDR3 DNA reads TGTGCCAGCAGCTGGGCGGGTACTAATGAAAAACTGTTTTTT. It specifies CASSWAGTNEKLFF.

A single count supports this clone. The CDR3 sequence is CASSSGPSSGNTIYF. The CDR3 nucleotides read TGTGCCAGCAGCTCCGGGCCGAGCTCTGGAAACACCATATATTTT. The chain employs TRBV7-3 and TRBJ1-3; D call uncertain. The V and J ends lost 4 bases and 0 bases respectively, with 10 bases between them. CDR3 length: 15 residues. From germline, CDR1 is SGHTA and CDR2 FQGTGA. The full variable domain, in which reference TRBV7-3 and TRBJ1-3 provide the parts outside the CDR3, is GAGVSQTPSNKVTEKGKYVELRCDPISGHTALYWYRQSLGQGPEFLIYFQGTGAADDSGLPNDRFFAVRPEGSVSTLKIQRTERGDSAVYLCASSSGPSSGNTIYFGEGSWLTVV.

V gene TRBV5-8 combines with J gene TRBJ1-2; no clear D gene. Deletions cut 7 bases from V and 5 bases from J, with 9 bases between. The germline CDR1 and CDR2 sequences are SGHTS and YDEGEE. The CDR3 consists of 11 residues. CDR3 sequence: CASVGPYGYTF. In DNA form, the CDR3 reads TGTGCCAGCGTTGGGCCGTATGGCTACACCTTC. Full variable domain (outside the CDR3, taken from reference TRBV5-8 and TRBJ1-2): EAGVTQSPTHLIKTRGQQATLRCSPISGHTSVYWYQQALGLGLQFLLWYDEGEERNRGNFPPRFSGRQFPNYSSELNVNALELEDSALYLCASVGPYGYTFGSGTRLTVV.

The V call is TRBV30, the J call TRBJ2-5, with D tentatively TRBD1 (5 bases). Germline-derived CDR1 and CDR2 are GTSNPN and SVGIG (reference sequence). Between the trimmed V and J ends, which lost 1 base and 4 bases, there was a span of 13 bases. This CDR3 spans 14 amino acids. As DNA, the CDR3 is TGTGCCTGGAGTGGGCAGGGCGGCCTAGAGACCCAGTACTTC. Translation gives CAWSGQGGLETQYF.

The V call is TRBV7-9, the J call TRBJ2-1; 8 bases map to TRBD2. Germline CDR1 reads SEHNR; CDR2 reads FQNEAQ (reference sequence). CDR3 length: 19 residues. V was clipped by 5 bases and J by 0 bases; unmatched bases: 15. The CDR3 sequence: CASSGVREERGSSYNEQFF. Here the CDR3 DNA reads TGTGCCAGCAGCGGTGTCCGGGAGGAGCGGGGGTCCTCCTACAATGAGCAGTTCTTC.

V is TRBV11-2 and J is TRBJ2-3, with 12 bases lining up with TRBD2. From germline, CDR1 is SGHAT and CDR2 FQNNGV. This CDR3 is 16 amino acids long. V was clipped by 9 bases and J by 3 bases; unmatched bases: 10. The CDR3 sequence is CASSSGTSGLTDTQYF. The CDR3 bases are TGTGCCAGTTCCTCCGGGACTAGCGGGTTAACAGATACGCAGTATTTT.

CDR3 DNA: TGTGCCAGCAGCGGCACAGGGGGTCAGCCCCAGCATTTT. The encoded protein is CASSGTGGQPQHF. The chain uses TRBV5-5 and TRBJ1-5; 8 bases are a match to TRBD1. CDR3 size: 13 residues. Trimming took 4 bases from V and 6 from J; bases not matched to a gene: 3. Looked up from germline, CDR1 is SGHKS and CDR2 is YYEKEE (reference sequence).

The chain is built from TRBV15 and TRBJ2-3; perhaps D is TRBD1 or TRBD2 (5 bases each). This CDR3 spans 15 amino acids. V dropped 3 bases and J dropped 2 bases, with 12 bases sitting between them. The germline gives CDR1 LNHNV, CDR2 YYDKDF (reference sequence). The CDR3 nucleotides are TGTGCCACCAGCAGGGGACGGGGTAACACAGATACGCAGTATTTT. It yields the protein CATSRGRGNTDTQYF. Full variable domain (rest looked up from reference TRBV15 and TRBJ2-3): DAMVIQNPRYQVTQFGKPVTLSCSQTLNHNVMYWYQQKSSQAPKLLFHYYDKDFNNEADTPDNFQSRRPNTSFCFLDIRSPGLGDTAMYLCATSRGRGNTDTQYFGPGTRLTVL.

The rearrangement links TRBV27 to TRBJ2-7; 13 bases are shared with TRBD2. V lost 4 bases and J lost 1; bases outside the gene matches: 1. Germline V gives CDR1 MNHEY, CDR2 SMNVEV (reference sequence). The CDR3 totals 15 residues. This CDR3 is CASSSGLAGSYEQYF. As DNA, the CDR3 is TGTGCCAGCAGTTCGGGACTAGCGGGATCCTACGAGCAGTACTTC.

The chain links TRBV29-1 to TRBJ2-3, with D possibly matching TRBD2 (5 bases). This CDR3 has 12 amino acids. The germline V gene encodes CDR1 SQVTM and CDR2 ANQGSEA. Trimming stripped 7 bases from V and 3 bases from J, with 11 bases between. Here the CDR3 DNA reads TGCAGCGCGGACTCAGGAACAGATACGCAGTATTTT. It yields the protein CSADSGTDTQYF.

This sequence joins TRBV11-2 and TRBJ2-1; 8 positions match TRBD2. With 4 bases clipped from V and 9 bases from J, the junction kept 17 bases outside the gene matches. The CDR3 consists of 17 residues. CDR1 SGHAT and CDR2 FQNNGV come from the germline V gene. CDR3 amino acids: CASSSRLAAGAVGEQFF. CDR3 nucleotide sequence: TGTGCCAGCAGCTCAAGATTGGCAGCGGGGGCTGTGGGTGAGCAGTTCTTC.

V gene TRBV19 combines with J gene TRBJ1-1; no definite D call. The CDR3 covers 13 residues. Germline lookup yields CDR1 LNHDA and CDR2 SQIVND (reference sequence). Deletions cut 8 bases from V and 1 base from J, with 11 bases between. The CDR3 DNA reads as TGTGCCAGTGGTCGAGAAGGGAACACTGAAGCTTTCTTT. Its protein is CASGREGNTEAFF.

The J gene is TRBJ2-1, the V gene TRBV24-1, with 7 nucleotides matching TRBD2. Germline loops: CDR1 KGHDR, CDR2 SFDVKD. Unmatched junction bases numbered 11, after V lost 4 bases and J lost 9 bases. The CDR3 length is 15 residues. In nucleotides, the CDR3 is TGTGCCACCAGTGACCCCACCGGACTAGTAACTGAGCAGTTCTTC. This codes for CATSDPTGLVTEQFF.

This clone occurred once. The chain uses TRBV30 and TRBJ1-2; 7 bases are a match to TRBD1. The CDR3 runs to 13 residues. Looked up from germline, CDR1 is GTSNPN and CDR2 is SVGIG (reference sequence). V dropped 1 base and J dropped 4; count of bases not matched to a gene: 3. CDR3 nucleotide sequence: TGTGCCTGGAGTGACAGGGGCCCCTATGGCTACACCTTC. Translated, it gives CAWSDRGPYGYTF.

The chain recombines TRBV15 with TRBJ1-2, with D unresolved. Germline CDR1 reads LNHNV; CDR2 reads YYDKDF (reference sequence). The V and J ends lost 5 bases and 2 bases respectively, with 9 bases between them. CDR3 length: 13 amino acids. DNA for the CDR3: TGTGCCACCAGCTATCCAGACAACTATGGCTACACCTTC. Translated: CATSYPDNYGYTF.

The rearrangement joins TRBV24-1 to TRBJ1-3, with TRBD1 identical over 8 bases. The germline V gene encodes CDR1 KGHDR and CDR2 SFDVKD. Trimming at V came to 10 bases and at J to 2 bases, leaving 6 bases not matched to a gene. This CDR3 spans 14 amino acids. The CDR3 loop reads CATSQGATGNTIYF. CDR3 coding DNA: TGTGCCACTTCCCAGGGGGCGACTGGAAACACCATATATTTT.

This chain links TRBV5-1 with TRBJ2-1; 9 nucleotides agree with TRBD2. The V and J ends lost 0 bases and 7 bases, in that order; junction bases with no gene match: 5. The CDR3 is 15 amino acids. Per the germline V gene, CDR1 is SGHRS and CDR2 is YFSETQ. CDR3 amino acids: CASSLVVSGSNEQFF. For the CDR3, the DNA is TGCGCCAGCAGCTTGGTAGTTAGCGGGAGTAATGAGCAGTTCTTC.

The chain links TRBV7-8 to TRBJ2-5, with 8 bases lining up with TRBD2. In germline, CDR1 is SGHVS, CDR2 FQNEAQ. CDR3 length equals 15 residues. The V gene end was trimmed by 5 bases and the J gene end by 4 bases; junction bases not matched to a gene: 9. In DNA, the CDR3 is TGTGCCAGCAGCCCCCGATTTCGGGGGGGAGAGACCCAGTACTTC. It translates to CASSPRFRGGETQYF.

The V call is TRBV9, the J call TRBJ2-5, with 8 bases lining up with TRBD2. Germline values: CDR1 SGDLS, CDR2 YYNGEE. This CDR3 is built from 16 residues. J was trimmed by 5 bases and V by 0 bases; bases with no gene match: 9. CDR3 DNA: TGTGCCAGCAGCGTAGGGGGTAGCGGGATAGGTGAGACCCAGTACTTC. Its protein is CASSVGGSGIGETQYF.

The chain joins TRBV6-2 or TRBV6-3 to TRBJ2-7, with D perhaps TRBD2 (5 bases). V was trimmed by 8 bases and J by 6 bases, leaving 17 bases between them. The germline V gene encodes CDR1 MNHEY and CDR2 SVGEGT. The CDR3 consists of 13 residues. In DNA, the CDR3 is TGTGCCAGCGGCCTGACGGCGGGCGGCGAGCAGTACTTC. It translates to CASGLTAGGEQYF.

DNA for the CDR3: TGTGCCAGTAGTCCATCCTACCCCACTGAAGCTTTCTTT. This sequence encodes CASSPSYPTEAFF. The chain recombines TRBV19 with TRBJ1-1, with D unclear. Germline V gene sequence: CDR1 LNHDA, CDR2 SQIVND (reference sequence). Trimming took off 5 bases at V and 4 bases at J, with 11 bases between the two ends. This CDR3 is 13 amino acids long. Combining the CDR3 with reference TRBV19 and TRBJ1-1 gives the whole variable domain DGGITQSPKYLFRKEGQNVTLSCEQNLNHDAMYWYRQDPGQGLRLIYYSQIVNDFQKGDIAEGYSVSREKKESFPLTVTSAQKNPTAFYLCASSPSYPTEAFFGQGTRLTVV.

The CDR3 sequence: CASSSRLEGAETQYF. CDR3 nucleotide sequence: TGTGCCAGCAGCTCCCGGTTAGAAGGGGCAGAGACCCAGTACTTC. The chain recombines TRBV11-3 with TRBJ2-5, with D maybe TRBD1 (5 bases). The CDR3 consists of 15 residues. The germline V and J ends were trimmed by 4 bases and 4 bases, with 16 bases remaining between them. Germline V CDR1 and CDR2: SGHNT, YENEEA.